Detailed here is one T cell receptor (beta chain). Antigen specificity is unknown. cDNA libraries of TCR beta carried unique molecular identifiers. Starting from around 0.96 to 9.9 million T cells, the study yielded about 500,000 cDNA molecules. From the PCR reads, TCRdb called clonotypes with MiXCR, one entry per CDR3 protein. The sample carries roughly 430,000 distinct CDR3 sequences, 39% recorded once. This CDR3 spans 16 amino acids. The germline gives CDR1 MGHRA, CDR2 YSYEKL. With V trimmed by 5 bases and J by 2 bases, 8 bases remained unmatched. The data are from a study of post-analysis software for immune sequencing data. Background on the study: Disease trajectories encompassed relapsing-remitting, secondary progressive and progressive-relapsing multiple sclerosis.

Study outcomes and limitations: Co-batched samples clustered tightly together by F measure. Four or five TRBV segments (TRBV5-6, TRBV5-1 and TRBV20-1 among them) occurred more frequently in patients than in controls. Diversity measured as normalized Chao1 was significantly lower in multiple sclerosis patients than in controls.

V gene TRBV4-1 combines with J gene TRBJ2-5; 10 bases are a match to TRBD1. This receptor was taken from a girl aged 2-15 years with multiple sclerosis. The specimen sequenced was blood. This chain's CDR3 is CASSNRQGAPQETQYF. The CDR3 DNA reads TGCGCCAGCAGCAACAGACAGGGGGCGCCACAAGAGACCCAGTACTTC.